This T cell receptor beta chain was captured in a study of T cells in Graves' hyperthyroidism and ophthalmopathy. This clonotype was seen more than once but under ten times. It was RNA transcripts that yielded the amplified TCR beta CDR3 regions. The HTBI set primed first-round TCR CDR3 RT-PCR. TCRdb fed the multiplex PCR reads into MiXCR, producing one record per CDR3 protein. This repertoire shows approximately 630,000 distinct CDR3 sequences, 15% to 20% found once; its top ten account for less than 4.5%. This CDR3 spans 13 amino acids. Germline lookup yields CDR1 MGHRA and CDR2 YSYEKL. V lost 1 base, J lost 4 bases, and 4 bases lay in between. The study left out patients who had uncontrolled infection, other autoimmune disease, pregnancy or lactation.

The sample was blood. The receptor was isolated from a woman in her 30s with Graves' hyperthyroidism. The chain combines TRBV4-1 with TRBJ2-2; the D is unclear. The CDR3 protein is CASSQGLTGELFF. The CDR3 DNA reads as TGCGCCAGCAGCCAAGGACTCACCGGGGAGCTGTTTTTT.